This paragraph covers one T cell receptor beta chain sequence. This entry is derived from a study of T cell responses to AZD1222 COVID-19 vaccine. About the research overall: Pooled together were second doses at about 4 or about 12 weeks.

The germline V and J ends were trimmed by 2 bases and 2 bases, with 6 bases remaining between them. The CDR3 consists of 13 residues. The germline gives CDR1 MGHDK, CDR2 SYGVNS. Assay: immunoSEQ multiplex PCR; the TCRdb copy retains only in-frame clones and omits some. The sample contains 150,000 to 180,000 clones, roughly nine tenths of which appear only once. The sequence was collected from an adult in good health. The chain combines TRBV25-1 with TRBJ1-2, with D unclear. Sequencing used peripheral blood, obtained on day 0 of AZD1222 vaccination. This chain's CDR3 is CASSETLNYGYTF. The CDR3, as DNA: TGTGCCAGCAGTGAAACACTGAACTATGGCTACACCTTC.